The sequence of this T cell receptor (beta chain) was determined in a study of OX40 agonist ivuxolimab in advanced cancers. In the study overall: Those enrolled were 80% to 85% male, with a mean age of roughly 62 years and ages from about 20 to 80. Study observations and caveats: Clonal expansion among partial responders at 0.1-3.0 mg/kg ranked near the lowest. More expanded clones were found, on average, in CD8+ than in CD4+ T cells.

In regard to this clone: Its antigen remains unknown.

The assay was immunoSEQ multiplex PCR, and TCRdb's table has in-frame clones only and misses some. The sample lists around 100,000 clones, approximately 87% occurring once. The clonotype comes from an adult with an advanced solid tumor such as melanoma, head and neck, liver or kidney cancer. The sample was CD4+ or CD8+ T cells sorted from blood, taken in a trial of the OX40 agonist ivuxolimab.

The CDR3 region is CASSLAGTHTEAFF. The CDR3 nucleotides read TGTGCCAGCAGCTTAGCGGGGACACACACTGAAGCTTTCTTT. This sequence joins TRBV11-2 and TRBJ1-1, with a possible D match to TRBD1 (6 bases). Per germline, CDR1 SGHAT and CDR2 FQNNGV. The CDR3 runs to 14 residues. V was clipped by 1 base and J by 3 bases, with 9 bases between them.